This T cell receptor (beta chain) was recovered during a study of blood T cell repertoires in COVID-19. Background on the study: In each case, the material was cDNA or gDNA derived from T cells, B-cell-depleted T cells, or PBMCs.

There are 14 residues in the CDR3. Germline V gene lookup returns CDR1 SNHLY and CDR2 FYNNEI. V was trimmed by 5 bases and J by 2 bases, leaving 12 bases between them. Clones were sequenced by immunoSEQ multiplex PCR, and TCRdb holds only the in-frame ones, with some missing. The table lists under 250,000 clones, 70% to 90% of them singletons. The chain links TRBV2 to TRBJ1-1; maybe TRBD1 (5 bases). The source of this sequence is a human donor in a cohort sampled during active COVID-19. Source material: peripheral blood. The CDR3 DNA reads TGTGCCAGCAGTTCGCAGGGTGGCAACACTGAAGCTTTCTTT. As protein: CASSSQGGNTEAFF. Drawing the rest from reference TRBV2 and TRBJ1-1, the complete variable domain is EPEVTQTPSHQVTQMGQEVILRCVPISNHLYFYWYRQILGQKVEFLVSFYNNEISEKSEIFDDQFSVERPDGSNFTLKIRSTKLEDSAMYFCASSSQGGNTEAFFGQGTRLTVV.